The 30 T cell receptor beta chains below were found in one sample sequenced in a study of blood T cell repertoires in COVID-19 (TCRdb year 2020). The library was produced with the immunoSEQ multiplex PCR assay. TCRdb limited this immuneACCESS table to in-frame rearrangements with V and J called. A share of clones is missing; checked studies link under half to unresolved V genes, and the rest is unexplained. The sample table shows about 33,000 clones, and roughly nine tenths are seen once. The ten largest clonotypes hold about 10% of the sample. Sequenced: peripheral blood. All receptors derive from a human donor with active COVID-19. The donor label of this sample is uncertain.

The CDR3 bases are TGTGCCAGCAGTTCCTTATATGGCTACACCTTC. Protein: CASSSLYGYTF. The rearrangement joins TRBV12-3 or TRBV12-4 to TRBJ1-2; no clear D. There are 11 residues in the CDR3. Trimming shortened V by 4 bases and J by 5 bases, and 5 bases separated the two germline ends.

V and J are TRBV4-1 and TRBJ2-5, with TRBD1 matching over 8 bases. This CDR3 region has 15 residues. In germline, CDR1 is MGHRA, CDR2 YSYEKL. J was trimmed by 1 base and V by 4 bases; bases with no gene match: 5. The CDR3 protein is CASSLRQGPQETQYF. The CDR3 DNA reads TGCGCCAGCAGCCTCCGACAGGGGCCCCAAGAGACCCAGTACTTC.

The rearrangement uses TRBV6-2 or TRBV6-3 and TRBJ1-3; the D gene is possibly TRBD1 (5 bases). Germline CDR1 and CDR2: MNHEY and SVGEGT. This CDR3 contains 18 residues. V lost 0 bases to trimming and J lost 0 bases, with 15 bases between them. In DNA, the CDR3 is TGTGCCAGCAGTTACTCGTCACAACAGGTTCGCTCTGGAAACACCATATATTTT. Translating gives CASSYSSQQVRSGNTIYF.

This chain connects TRBV23-1 to TRBJ2-5; 8 nucleotides line up with TRBD2. TRBV23-1 is an ORF, and what it does is uncertain. The CDR3 is 16 amino acids. The ends lost 3 bases at V and 2 bases at J; junction bases unmatched: 8. The CDR3 protein is CASSHPPGGGQETQYF. CDR3 nucleotides: TGCGCCAGCAGTCATCCCCCGGGAGGGGGTCAAGAGACCCAGTACTTC.

V usage is TRBV12-3 or TRBV12-4 and J usage is TRBJ1-1; D might be TRBD1 (5 bases). The ends were cut back, 4 bases at V and 5 bases at J, with 8 bases in the middle. The CDR3 loop spans 12 amino acids. The CDR3: CASSWGETEAFF. DNA for the CDR3: TGTGCCAGCAGTTGGGGGGAAACTGAAGCTTTCTTT.

V is TRBV5-3 and J is TRBJ2-1; possibly TRBD2 for D (5 bases). TRBV5-3 is an open reading frame, and its role is uncertain. V lost 3 bases and J 2 bases, leaving 18 bases between the germline ends. The length of the CDR3 is 17 residues. The CDR3 coding sequence is TGTGCCAGAAGCTCCACTAGAGCGGAAATCCCCTACAATGAGCAGTTCTTC. This sequence encodes CARSSTRAEIPYNEQFF.

The chain links TRBV3-1 (or the pseudogene TRBV3-2) to TRBJ2-2; 14 bases line up with TRBD2. Trimming cost V 4 bases and J 0 bases; bases outside gene matches: 10. The germline gives CDR1 LGHDT, CDR2 YNNKEL (reference sequence). The CDR3 consists of 20 residues. CDR3 loop: CASSRPGLAGGQSNTGELFF. The CDR3 nucleotides are TGTGCCAGCAGCCGCCCAGGACTAGCGGGAGGCCAATCGAACACCGGGGAGCTGTTTTTT.

The chain couples TRBV10-3 to TRBJ2-7, with D tentatively TRBD1 (6 bases). The germline gives CDR1 ENHRY, CDR2 SYGVKD. Deletions cut 6 bases from V and 4 bases from J, with 16 bases between. The CDR3 spans 14 residues. The CDR3 DNA reads TGTGCCATCAGCCCAACCGACAGGCTATACGAGCAGTACTTC. Protein sequence: CAISPTDRLYEQYF.

V usage is TRBV9 and J usage is TRBJ2-3; 7 bases align to TRBD1. This CDR3 spans 14 amino acids. CDR1 is SGDLS and CDR2 is YYNGEE in the germline V gene. J gave up 6 bases and V 4 bases, and 8 bases lay outside the gene matches. The CDR3 nucleotides read TGTGCCAGCAGCATTTCTGACAGGGCGGATACGCAGTATTTT. As protein: CASSISDRADTQYF.

The chain links TRBV27 to TRBJ1-5; perhaps TRBD1 as D (6 bases). Germline V gene sequence: CDR1 MNHEY, CDR2 SMNVEV (reference sequence). CDR3 length: 15 residues. V lost 6 bases, J lost 0 bases, and 12 bases lay in between. This CDR3 reads CASRSGQSSNQPQHF. The DNA for the CDR3 is TGTGCCAGCAGGTCCGGACAGTCTAGCAATCAGCCCCAGCATTTT.

This rearrangement joins TRBV5-6 to TRBJ2-7, with no clear D. The CDR3 length is 16 residues. Trimming cost V 0 bases and J 6 bases, with 19 bases left between them. The germline V gene encodes CDR1 SGHDT and CDR2 YYEEEE. The CDR3 loop reads CASSLGPRLSNREQYF. The DNA of the CDR3 is TGTGCCAGCAGCTTGGGGCCGAGGCTGTCTAATCGCGAGCAGTACTTC. The entire variable domain, with the rest obtained from reference TRBV5-6 and TRBJ2-7, is as follows: DAGVTQSPTHLIKTRGQQVTLRCSPKSGHDTVSWYQQALGQGPQFIFQYYEEEERQRGNFPDRFSGHQFPNYSSELNVNALLLGDSALYLCASSLGPRLSNREQYFGPGTRLTVT.

The V and J genes are TRBV20-1 and TRBJ2-7; a possible D gene is TRBD2 (6 bases). Trimming cost V 7 bases and J 4 bases, with 11 bases left between them. The CDR3 extends over 11 amino acids. Germline CDR1 is DFQATT and CDR2 is SNEGSKA (reference sequence). CDR3 in DNA: TGCAGTGTAAATGGGGGGTACGAGCAGTACTTC. This gives the protein CSVNGGYEQYF.

The chain combines TRBV7-2 with TRBJ2-3, with unresolved D. The V gene lost 7 bases and the J gene lost 0 bases, with 5 bases spanning the gap. CDR3 size: 12 residues. CDR1 is SGHTA, CDR2 FQGNSA, per germline. The CDR3 region has the DNA TGTGCCAGCACCATGAGCACAGATACGCAGTATTTT. Its protein product is CASTMSTDTQYF.

The DNA of the CDR3 is TGTGCCAGCAGCTCCTGGGCCCCTTCCACCTTC. Translated: CASSSWAPSTF. The chain recombines TRBV12-3 or TRBV12-4 with TRBJ1-2; D ambiguous. The V gene lost 6 bases and the J gene lost 13 bases, with 15 bases spanning the gap. CDR3 length equals 11 residues.

This chain joins TRBV13 and TRBJ2-1, with 11 bases that match TRBD1. Germline CDR1 reads PRHDT; CDR2 reads FYEKMQ (reference sequence). There are 16 residues in the CDR3. V dropped 2 bases and J dropped 10; count of bases not matched to a gene: 10. The CDR3 bases are TGTGCCAGCAGCTTAACCGGGACAGGGGGGAAAAGAGAGCAGTTCTTC. Encoded protein: CASSLTGTGGKREQFF.

The CDR3 loop reads CASSLSRGYIGELFF. CDR3 bases: TGTGCCAGCAGCTTATCCAGGGGGTATATCGGGGAGCTGTTTTTT. The chain combines TRBV7-2 with TRBJ2-2, with TRBD1 matching over 7 bases. Germline assignment: CDR1 SGHTA and CDR2 FQGNSA. CDR3 size: 15 residues. V gave up 2 bases and J gave up 7 bases; unmatched junction bases: 7.

V and J are TRBV9 and TRBJ1-6, with D perhaps TRBD1 (5 bases). In germline, CDR1 is SGDLS, CDR2 YYNGEE. V shed 0 bases and J shed 5 bases, with 9 bases lying between them. This CDR3 is 15 amino acids long. Here the CDR3 reads CASSVGGENNSPLHF. The CDR3 bases are TGTGCCAGCAGCGTAGGGGGGGAGAATAATTCACCCCTCCACTTT.

CDR3 region: CASSPAGGQGETQYF. CDR3 coding DNA: TGTGCCAGCAGCCCCGCGGGGGGACAGGGGGAGACCCAGTACTTC. The genes are TRBV7-3 and TRBJ2-5, with 10 bases aligning to TRBD1. In germline, CDR1 is SGHTA, CDR2 FQGTGA. This CDR3 comprises 15 residues. V shed 5 bases, J shed 5 bases, and the junction held 8 bases outside the gene matches. Full variable domain (outside the CDR3, taken from reference TRBV7-3 and TRBJ2-5): GAGVSQTPSNKVTEKGKYVELRCDPISGHTALYWYRQSLGQGPEFLIYFQGTGAADDSGLPNDRFFAVRPEGSVSTLKIQRTERGDSAVYLCASSPAGGQGETQYFGPGTRLLVL.

There are a few counts of this clone. The chain has TRBV7-9 and TRBJ2-7, with TRBD1 as a possible D gene (6 bases). Germline CDR1 is SEHNR and CDR2 is FQNEAQ (reference sequence). The CDR3 is made up of 14 amino acids. V shed 5 bases and J shed 0 bases, with 11 bases lying between them. CDR3 in amino acids: CASSTTGISYEQYF. The CDR3 bases are TGTGCCAGCAGCACCACAGGGATCTCCTACGAGCAGTACTTC.

The chain couples TRBV7-9 to TRBJ1-2; 7 bases match TRBD1. V trimming: 7 bases; J trimming: 6 bases; junction bases outside the gene matches: 8. The CDR3 totals 13 residues. Germline V gene sequence: CDR1 SEHNR, CDR2 FQNEAQ (reference sequence). CDR3 in amino acids: CASITGDSHGYTF. CDR3 nucleotide sequence: TGTGCCAGCATAACGGGGGACAGCCATGGCTACACCTTC.

J is TRBJ2-2 and V is TRBV28, with D perhaps matching TRBD1 (6 bases). Germline CDR1 reads MDHEN; CDR2 reads SYDVKM. The CDR3 has 14 residues. V was trimmed by 8 bases and J by 6 bases, leaving 16 bases between them. Here the CDR3 reads CASGRDNEAGELFF. CDR3 coding DNA: TGTGCCAGCGGCCGGGACAACGAAGCCGGGGAGCTGTTTTTT.

This sequence joins TRBV28 and TRBJ2-7; TRBD2 agrees at 10 bases. This CDR3 comprises 15 residues. Germline loops: CDR1 MDHEN, CDR2 SYDVKM. V was pared by 4 bases and J by 5 bases, with 8 bases of the junction left unmatched. CDR3 protein: CASSYEAGGLDEQYF. The DNA of the CDR3 is TGTGCCAGCAGTTATGAAGCGGGAGGGCTGGACGAGCAGTACTTC.

The rearrangement links TRBV6-6 to TRBJ2-5; no clear D gene. The germline V gene has CDR1 MNHNY and CDR2 SVGAGI (reference sequence). Trimming took 6 bases from V and 2 from J, leaving 13 bases between them. This CDR3 has 14 amino acids. The CDR3 reads CASRPRVLQETQYF. The CDR3 DNA is TGTGCCAGCAGACCCCGGGTTTTACAAGAGACCCAGTACTTC.

The chain combines TRBV5-4 with TRBJ2-5, with D possibly TRBD1 on 6 matching bases. CDR1 SGHNT and CDR2 YYREEE come from the germline V gene (reference sequence). The CDR3 runs 14 residues. Trimming cost V 4 bases and J 2 bases, with 12 bases left between them. The CDR3 loop is CASSPGTSQETQYF. The CDR3 DNA reads as TGTGCCAGCAGCCCCGGGACATCTCAAGAGACCCAGTACTTC.

The chain carries TRBV10-3 and TRBJ2-1, with 9 bases fitting TRBD2. The junction had 8 bases not matched to a gene; V was cut back by 4 bases and J by 10 bases. This CDR3 is built from 14 residues. Per the germline V gene, CDR1 is ENHRY and CDR2 is SYGVKD. CDR3 nucleotide sequence: TGTGCCATCAGTGTAGCTAGCGGGACGGGGGAGCAGTTCTTC. Protein sequence: CAISVASGTGEQFF.

The chain has TRBV6-4 and TRBJ2-1; 9 bases are a match to TRBD1. In germline, CDR1 is MRHNA, CDR2 SNTAGT. This CDR3 is 14 amino acids long. With 4 bases clipped from V and 9 bases from J, the junction kept 7 bases outside the gene matches. The CDR3 is CASSADRGSSEQFF. Written as DNA, the CDR3 is TGTGCCAGCAGTGCCGACAGGGGGTCTAGTGAGCAGTTCTTC.

The chain recombines TRBV19 with TRBJ2-7; TRBD2 agrees at 7 bases. Trimming cost V 6 bases and J 5 bases; bases outside gene matches: 7. This CDR3 region has 13 residues. The germline CDR1 and CDR2 sequences are LNHDA and SQIVND (reference sequence). The CDR3 bases are TGTGCCAGTAGCGACAGTCGGGGGGACGAGCAGTACTTC. Translated: CASSDSRGDEQYF.

This clone was found once. This chain joins TRBV27 and TRBJ2-7, with 7 bases lining up with TRBD1. This CDR3 contains 16 residues. Germline trimming cut 6 bases from V and 0 bases from J; bases unmatched to any gene: 11. Germline V gene lookup returns CDR1 MNHEY and CDR2 SMNVEV (reference sequence). The CDR3: CASRPGQLLTSYEQYF. DNA for the CDR3: TGTGCCAGCAGGCCGGGACAGCTCTTAACCTCCTACGAGCAGTACTTC.

This chain connects TRBV11-2 to TRBJ2-7, with 7 bases identical to TRBD2. V shed 2 bases and J 4 bases; nucleotides not matched to a gene: 2. Germline CDR1 is SGHAT and CDR2 is FQNNGV. The CDR3 is 13 residues long. The DNA for the CDR3 is TGTGCCAGCAGCTTAAGGCGGGGGTACGAGCAGTACTTC. This gives the protein CASSLRRGYEQYF.

The J gene is TRBJ2-3, the V gene TRBV3-1 (or the pseudogene TRBV3-2); D call uncertain. This CDR3 is 14 amino acids long. Per germline, CDR1 LGHDT and CDR2 YNNKEL (reference sequence). The V and J ends lost 4 bases and 2 bases respectively, with 10 bases between them. This chain's CDR3 is CASSPIEDTDTQYF. The CDR3 DNA reads as TGTGCCAGCAGCCCCATAGAAGACACAGATACGCAGTATTTT.